Given below is one T cell receptor (beta chain) in context. The entry originates in a study of OX40 agonist ivuxolimab in advanced cancers. Germline V gene sequence: CDR1 MNHEY, CDR2 SVGAGI. This CDR3 has 11 amino acids. The V end lost 6 bases, the J end lost 10 bases, and 10 bases lay between the germline ends. Repertoires were generated with immunoSEQ multiplex PCR, while TCRdb's copy carries only in-frame clones and drops some. Among roughly 50,000 clones listed, about 89% were seen once. The receptor's source is an adult with an advanced solid tumor such as melanoma, head and neck, liver or kidney cancer. This chain uses TRBV6-5 with TRBJ2-1; unclear D gene. This sample comprised CD4+ or CD8+ T cells sorted from blood, obtained in a trial of the OX40 agonist ivuxolimab. CDR3 region: CASRTQEEQFF. CDR3 nucleotide sequence: TGTGCCAGCAGAACCCAAGAAGAGCAGTTCTTC.